This T cell receptor (beta chain) was documented in a study of blood T cells in healthy people across ages. With 5 bases removed from V and 5 bases from J, the gap between germline ends came to 22 bases. In germline, CDR1 is SQVTM, CDR2 ANQGSEA. CDR3 length equals 16 residues. General observations from the study: Long-lived and aged donors differed, with more naive CD4+ cells and higher diversity in the long-lived. Age showed a roughly linear inverse relationship with TCR beta diversity per million T cells.

Healthy individuals of Caucasian origin from Russia, aged about 6 to 95, served as donors. The sample, about 10 milliliters of peripheral blood, was drawn from each donor. A sample-barcoded 5' primer and a J-beta primer mix were used in a second PCR of roughly 7 to 12 cycles. TCRdb ran MiXCR on the 5' RACE reads and lists one entry per CDR3 protein. Among about 1.4 million distinct CDR3 sequences listed, 59% were seen once. Note on this clonotype: Its antigen is unknown.

The sequence came from a young man in good health. The gene calls are TRBV29-1 and TRBJ2-1; no clear D. The sequenced sample was blood. For the CDR3, the DNA is TGCAGCGTTTTCGGATTTACTACCTCGTATGACAATGAGCAGTTCTTC. Residues: CSVFGFTTSYDNEQFF.